This TCR beta chain derives from a study of T cell responses to AZD1222 COVID-19 vaccine. The study's findings and limits: Spike-wide vaccine-associated CD4 TCRs dominated at 160-218 and 743-854.

A remark on this clone: Its antigen remains unidentified.

Germline loops: CDR1 MGHDK, CDR2 SYGVNS. The CDR3 runs to 15 residues. The ends were cut back, 5 bases at V and 8 bases at J, with 18 bases in the middle. TCRdb's copy holds only in-frame clones and misses some; the assay was immunoSEQ multiplex PCR. The sample has roughly 95,000 clones; roughly nine tenths are singletons. Source: peripheral blood, taken 28 days after the second AZD1222 dose. V is TRBV25-1 and J is TRBJ1-4; D gene uncertain. This TCR came from an adult who received the AZD1222 COVID-19 vaccine. The CDR3: CASSNPGYTKEKLFF. In DNA form, the CDR3 reads TGTGCCAGCAGTAACCCCGGTTACACAAAAGAAAAACTGTTTTTT.